These 26 T cell receptor beta chains originate from one sample sequenced in a study of T cell repertoires in cytomegalovirus infection. Antigens of these TCRs are unknown. One entry per CDR3 protein results from TCRdb running MiXCR on the reads. The sample holds 160,000 or so distinct CDR3 sequences, approximately 21% seen once. The starting material was CD8+ T cells from cultured PBMCs, obtained from culture after CMV antigen stimulation. These TCRs come from a human donor in good health (CMV status not recorded). Some clones in this sample may be carry-over from other donors' samples.

This clonotype was observed a few times. The V call is TRBV19, the J call TRBJ2-3; TRBD2 aligns across 11 bases. The CDR3 covers 16 residues. CDR1 and CDR2 from the germline V gene are LNHDA and SQIVND (reference sequence). V shed 4 bases and J 0 bases; nucleotides not matched to a gene: 3. The CDR3 loop reads CASSNLAGGSTDTQYF. DNA for the CDR3: TGTGCCAGTAGTAACTTAGCGGGGGGGAGCACAGATACGCAGTATTTT.

This clonotype has just a few counts. The V and J genes are TRBV28 and TRBJ1-2; possibly TRBD1 for D (6 bases). Trimming took off 5 bases at V and 4 bases at J, with 14 bases between the two ends. This CDR3 contains 14 residues. Germline-derived CDR1 and CDR2 are MDHEN and SYDVKM. The CDR3 here is CASSPVGDTYGYTF. For the CDR3, the DNA is TGTGCCAGCAGTCCGGTTGGGGACACCTATGGCTACACCTTC.

In its sample, this clonotype was seen a few times. The gene calls are TRBV12-3 or TRBV12-4 and TRBJ2-7; 8 bases are a match to TRBD1. The CDR3 runs to 15 residues. The junction had 8 bases not matched to a gene; V was cut back by 6 bases and J by 1 base. This chain's CDR3 is CASSFRTGQSYEQYF. CDR3 DNA: TGTGCCAGCAGCTTTCGGACAGGGCAATCCTACGAGCAGTACTTC.

This chain links TRBV7-6 with TRBJ1-5; D call uncertain. CDR3 length: 15 residues. V shed 1 base and J shed 1 base, with 8 bases lying between them. Looked up from germline, CDR1 is SGHVS and CDR2 is FNYEAQ. The CDR3 sequence: CASSLGAGSNQPQHF. The CDR3 bases are TGTGCCAGCAGCTTAGGGGCAGGAAGCAATCAGCCCCAGCATTTT.

This clonotype came up a few times. The chain recombines TRBV7-2 with TRBJ2-7; the D is unclear. Germline V gene data show CDR1 as SGHTA and CDR2 as FQGNSA. CDR3 size: 15 residues. V lost 4 bases, J lost 3 bases, and 16 bases lay in between. The CDR3 region has the DNA TGTGCCAGCAGCTCGGACCCGACCCCCCACTACGAGCAGTACTTC. It is translated as CASSSDPTPHYEQYF.

This clonotype was counted a few times. The chain couples TRBV5-4 to TRBJ2-7; either TRBD1 or TRBD2 may supply D (5 bases each). The germline CDR1 and CDR2 sequences are SGHNT and YYREEE (reference sequence). The CDR3 is 14 amino acids. The germline V and J ends were trimmed by 4 bases and 2 bases, with 13 bases remaining between them. The CDR3 loop reads CASSMPGTPYEQYF. The CDR3 nucleotides are TGTGCCAGCAGCATGCCCGGGACCCCCTACGAGCAGTACTTC.

A few counts support this clonotype. The rearrangement joins TRBV29-1 to TRBJ1-1; D is unresolved. CDR3 length equals 11 residues. V was shortened by 3 bases and J by 6 bases, with 8 bases between the two germline ends. Germline V lookup: CDR1 SQVTM, CDR2 ANQGSEA. In DNA form, the CDR3 reads TGCAGCGTTGATTCCGGTTCTGAAGCTTTCTTT. It specifies CSVDSGSEAFF.

The rearrangement joins TRBV20-1 to TRBJ2-7; D unresolved. This CDR3 region has 14 residues. Trimming stripped 0 bases from V and 1 base from J, with 10 bases between. CDR1 DFQATT and CDR2 SNEGSKA come from the germline V gene (reference sequence). CDR3 loop: CSAREMWESYEQYF. For the CDR3, the DNA is TGCAGTGCTAGAGAGATGTGGGAATCCTACGAGCAGTACTTC.

The V call is TRBV7-2, the J call TRBJ1-5, with TRBD1 matching 9 bases. CDR3 length: 20 amino acids. Germline values: CDR1 SGHTA, CDR2 FQGNSA. V was pared by 2 bases and J by 4 bases, with 18 bases of the junction left unmatched. CDR3 DNA sequence: TGTGCCAGCAGCTTAAATTACGACAGGGGGGGGATCGGTCCTAATCAGCCCCAGCATTTT. Its protein is CASSLNYDRGGIGPNQPQHF. Variable domain in full (rest from reference TRBV7-2 and TRBJ1-5): GAGVSQSPSNKVTEKGKDVELRCDPISGHTALYWYRQSLGQGLEFLIYFQGNSAPDKSGLPSDRFSAERTGGSVSTLTIQRTQQEDSAVYLCASSLNYDRGGIGPNQPQHFGDGTRLSIL.

The chain employs TRBV28 and TRBJ1-1, with no clear D. Between the trimmed V and J ends, which lost 5 bases and 5 bases, there was a span of 21 bases. Germline V lookup: CDR1 MDHEN, CDR2 SYDVKM. The CDR3 loop spans 16 amino acids. CDR3 sequence reads: CASSGRGGTGWTEAFF. As DNA, the CDR3 is TGTGCCAGCAGTGGAAGAGGTGGCACGGGGTGGACTGAAGCTTTCTTT.

There are a few counts of this clonotype. The gene calls are TRBV11-2 and TRBJ2-4; tentatively, D is TRBD1 or TRBD2 (5 bases each). Germline V CDR1 and CDR2: SGHAT, FQNNGV. This CDR3 has 16 amino acids. V was pared by 5 bases and J by 0 bases, with 14 bases between. For the CDR3, the DNA is TGTGCCAGCAGCCCTGTAGAGGGGTTAGCCAAAAACATTCAGTACTTC. Translated, it gives CASSPVEGLAKNIQYF.

This clonotype has more than one count but fewer than ten. This rearrangement joins TRBV6-6 to TRBJ2-3; D is possibly TRBD1 (6 bases). Trimming took 7 bases from V and 11 from J, leaving 16 bases between them. CDR1 and CDR2 (germline): MNHNY, SVGAGI (reference sequence). The CDR3 is 12 amino acids. The CDR3 region is CASIWGQGRQYF. The DNA of the CDR3 is TGTGCCAGCATCTGGGGGCAGGGCAGGCAGTATTTT.

This chain joins TRBV4-1 and TRBJ2-7; tentatively, D is TRBD2 (5 bases). Germline assignment: CDR1 MGHRA and CDR2 YSYEKL. The V gene lost 4 bases and the J gene lost 3 bases, with 13 bases spanning the gap. This CDR3 is 14 amino acids long. CDR3 DNA: TGCGCCAGCAGCCCAGACCCGGGGAACTACGAGCAGTACTTC. Residues: CASSPDPGNYEQYF.

J is TRBJ2-7 and V is TRBV20-1, with D perhaps matching TRBD1 (5 bases). Germline V gives CDR1 DFQATT, CDR2 SNEGSKA (reference sequence). The CDR3 runs to 16 residues. Trimming removed 0 bases at V and 1 base at J, with 16 bases between. This chain's CDR3 is CSAREFGKGESYEQYF. The CDR3 DNA reads as TGCAGTGCTAGAGAATTCGGCAAAGGGGAATCCTACGAGCAGTACTTC.

The chain combines TRBV9 with TRBJ1-4, with D tentatively TRBD1 (5 bases). The CDR3 loop spans 16 amino acids. The germline V and J ends were trimmed by 0 bases and 0 bases, with 9 bases remaining between them. Germline CDR1 is SGDLS and CDR2 is YYNGEE. Here the CDR3 DNA reads TGTGCCAGCAGCGTAGAAGGGGCCTCAACTAATGAAAAACTGTTTTTT. It encodes CASSVEGASTNEKLFF.

V is TRBV27 and J is TRBJ1-6; D ambiguous. Germline assignment: CDR1 MNHEY and CDR2 SMNVEV (reference sequence). The length of the CDR3 is 14 residues. V was clipped by 2 bases and J by 3 bases, with 5 bases between them. The CDR3 DNA reads as TGTGCCAGCAGTTTAATCGGCTATAATTCACCCCTCCACTTT. It is translated as CASSLIGYNSPLHF.

The gene calls are TRBV7-8 and TRBJ1-2; D unclear. Trimming took 6 bases from V and 5 from J, leaving 25 bases between them. The CDR3 spans 17 residues. The germline gives CDR1 SGHVS, CDR2 FQNEAQ. The CDR3 is CASSKRGLGIGKYGYTF. The CDR3 DNA is TGTGCCAGCAGTAAGAGAGGACTGGGAATCGGGAAATATGGCTACACCTTC.

There are a few counts of this clonotype. This chain connects TRBV7-6 to TRBJ1-2; 9 bases match TRBD1. V shed 4 bases and J 6 bases; nucleotides not matched to a gene: 6. The length of the CDR3 is 14 residues. Germline CDR1 is SGHVS and CDR2 is FNYEAQ. CDR3 loop: CASSSTGTGHGYTF. The DNA for the CDR3 is TGTGCCAGCAGCTCAACTGGGACAGGGCATGGCTACACCTTC.

This clonotype turned up a few times. The rearrangement links TRBV12-3 or TRBV12-4 to TRBJ2-7, with TRBD2 identical over 7 bases. The CDR3 runs 15 residues. Trimming cost V 5 bases and J 4 bases; bases outside gene matches: 11. The CDR3 loop reads CASSLDGGGLYEQYF. The CDR3 DNA reads TGTGCCAGCAGTCTGGATGGCGGGGGACTTTACGAGCAGTACTTC.

This chain connects TRBV7-9 to TRBJ1-2, with D perhaps TRBD1 (5 bases). V lost 5 bases, J lost 7 bases, and 17 bases lay in between. CDR3 size: 14 residues. CDR1 SEHNR and CDR2 FQNEAQ come from the germline V gene (reference sequence). The CDR3 sequence is CASSRPGDGAGYTF. The CDR3 DNA follows: TGTGCCAGCAGCCGCCCCGGGGACGGGGCTGGCTACACCTTC.

This clonotype occurred a few times. The CDR3 DNA reads as TGTGCCAGCAGGCAGGGAGAGGAATCACCCCTCCACTTT. It encodes CASRQGEESPLHF. The chain uses TRBV12-3 or TRBV12-4 and TRBJ1-6; TRBD1 is a possible D gene (5 bases). There are 13 residues in the CDR3. Trimming took off 6 bases at V and 10 bases at J, with 13 bases between the two ends.

This clonotype was seen only once. This chain uses TRBV7-8 with TRBJ1-1, with a possible D match to TRBD1 (5 bases). The V end lost 1 base, the J end lost 5 bases, and 14 bases lay between the germline ends. Per the germline V gene, CDR1 is SGHVS and CDR2 is FQNEAQ. This CDR3 has 15 residues. The CDR3 protein is CASSLVEVAGTEAFF. The DNA for the CDR3 is TGTGCCAGCAGCTTAGTCGAGGTAGCAGGGACTGAAGCTTTCTTT.

CDR3 DNA sequence: TGTGCCAGCAGCTATAAGCCCCTGGTCCCCGGGGAGCTGTTTTTT. Amino acid sequence: CASSYKPLVPGELFF. The chain carries TRBV5-4 and TRBJ2-2; D unresolved. Trimming left V 3 bases short and J 6 bases short, with 15 bases between. Germline CDR1 reads SGHNT; CDR2 reads YYREEE (reference sequence). The CDR3 contains 15 residues.

The chain couples TRBV12-3 or TRBV12-4 to TRBJ2-2; D remains ambiguous. This CDR3 comprises 13 residues. V was shortened by 6 bases and J by 1 base, with 6 bases between the two germline ends. The CDR3 DNA sequence: TGTGCCAGCAGACCAGGGAACACCGGGGAGCTGTTTTTT. The encoded protein is CASRPGNTGELFF.

CDR3 amino acids: CASSLFFGKLFF. CDR3 in DNA: TGTGCCAGCAGCCTCTTTTTTGGAAAACTGTTTTTT. The J gene is TRBJ1-4, the V gene TRBV7-8; unclear D gene. There are 12 residues in the CDR3. The ends were cut back, 5 bases at V and 10 bases at J, with 11 bases in the middle. The germline gives CDR1 SGHVS, CDR2 FQNEAQ.

This chain connects TRBV23-1 to TRBJ2-1; maybe TRBD2 (7 bases). TRBV23-1 is filed as an ORF, its function uncertain. There are 18 residues in the CDR3. Trimming left V 0 bases short and J 4 bases short, with 19 bases between. This CDR3 reads CASSQSSNGGLRYNEQFF. The CDR3 bases are TGCGCCAGCAGTCAATCATCTAACGGGGGGCTTCGTTACAATGAGCAGTTCTTC.